This entry lists 24 T cell receptor beta chains sequenced from one sample in a study of blood T cell repertoires in COVID-19 (dated by TCRdb to about 2020). Libraries were made using the immunoSEQ multiplex PCR assay. TCRdb re-hosts the immuneACCESS table, in-frame sequences only. Its copies lack some clones; in the studies checked, an unresolved V gene accounts for under half of them, and the cause for the rest is not known. The sample table records about 49,000 clones; 80% to 85% of these occur just once. 20% to 25% of the sample comes from the top ten. The sequenced sample consisted of peripheral blood. The receptors were gathered from a woman at least 80 years old with COVID-19, enrolled during active disease.

The chain joins TRBV6-5 to TRBJ2-1, with 8 bases fitting TRBD2. With V trimmed by 2 bases and J by 4 bases, 7 bases remained unmatched. Germline-derived CDR1 and CDR2 are MNHEY and SVGAGI. The CDR3 spans 16 residues. The DNA of the CDR3 is TGTGCCAGCAGTTACACAGCGGGAGCGTCGTACAATGAGCAGTTCTTC. Translation gives CASSYTAGASYNEQFF.

The V call is TRBV5-6, the J call TRBJ1-5; D unresolved. This CDR3 has 16 residues. Per the germline V gene, CDR1 is SGHDT and CDR2 is YYEEEE. The ends were cut back, 2 bases at V and 2 bases at J, with 14 bases in the middle. The CDR3 spells CASSFTGRWGNQPQHF. The CDR3 nucleotides read TGTGCCAGCAGCTTCACGGGTAGATGGGGCAATCAGCCCCAGCATTTT. The full variable domain, completed using reference TRBV5-6 and TRBJ1-5, is DAGVTQSPTHLIKTRGQQVTLRCSPKSGHDTVSWYQQALGQGPQFIFQYYEEEERQRGNFPDRFSGHQFPNYSSELNVNALLLGDSALYLCASSFTGRWGNQPQHFGDGTRLSIL.

The chain has TRBV11-2 and TRBJ2-1, with 11 bases aligning to TRBD2. Per germline, CDR1 SGHAT and CDR2 FQNNGV. V trimming: 5 bases; J trimming: 4 bases; junction bases outside the gene matches: 16. The CDR3 has 19 residues. For the CDR3, the DNA is TGTGCCAGCAGCCCCCTTATAAGACTAGCGGGAAAACAGTACAATGAGCAGTTCTTC. Protein sequence: CASSPLIRLAGKQYNEQFF.

The rearrangement uses TRBV5-1 and TRBJ2-1, with D maybe TRBD2 (6 bases). From germline, CDR1 is SGHRS and CDR2 YFSETQ. Deletions cut 0 bases from V and 0 bases from J, with 10 bases between. This CDR3 has 16 amino acids. CDR3 sequence: CASSLGSTSSYNEQFF. CDR3 bases: TGCGCCAGCAGCTTGGGTTCGACTAGCTCCTACAATGAGCAGTTCTTC. The complete variable domain, with remaining parts taken from reference TRBV5-1 and TRBJ2-1, reads KAGVTQTPRYLIKTRGQQVTLSCSPISGHRSVSWYQQTPGQGLQFLFEYFSETQRNKGNFPGRFSGRQFSNSRSEMNVSTLELGDSALYLCASSLGSTSSYNEQFFGPGTRLTVL.

This rearrangement joins TRBV19 to TRBJ2-2; D gene unclear. This CDR3 comprises 14 residues. Germline V gene lookup returns CDR1 LNHDA and CDR2 SQIVND (reference sequence). Trimming pared 6 bases from V and 2 bases from J, leaving 10 bases between. CDR3 region: CASSLGLNTGELFF. CDR3 DNA: TGTGCCAGTAGCTTGGGCCTAAACACCGGGGAGCTGTTTTTT. Based on the CDR3 plus reference TRBV19 and TRBJ2-2, the full variable domain is DGGITQSPKYLFRKEGQNVTLSCEQNLNHDAMYWYRQDPGQGLRLIYYSQIVNDFQKGDIAEGYSVSREKKESFPLTVTSAQKNPTAFYLCASSLGLNTGELFFGEGSRLTVL.

CDR3 sequence: CASTGTSGATDTQYF. CDR3 nucleotides: TGTGCCAGCACCGGGACTAGCGGGGCCACAGATACGCAGTATTTT. The chain joins TRBV27 to TRBJ2-3; TRBD2 agrees at 13 bases. V lost 7 bases to trimming and J lost 2 bases; unmatched junction nucleotides: 3. Germline V gives CDR1 MNHEY, CDR2 SMNVEV (reference sequence). This CDR3 comprises 15 residues.

The chain carries TRBV6-5 and TRBJ2-5, with 7 nucleotides matching TRBD1. The CDR3 consists of 14 residues. V lost 5 bases to trimming and J lost 2 bases; unmatched junction nucleotides: 5. From germline, CDR1 is MNHEY and CDR2 SVGAGI. For the CDR3, the DNA is TGTGCCAGCAGTCCGGGGACAGTACAAGAGACCCAGTACTTC. Residues: CASSPGTVQETQYF.

In this sample, this clone turned up once. The rearrangement uses TRBV10-3 and TRBJ2-1, with D possibly being TRBD2 (5 bases). Germline V CDR1 and CDR2: ENHRY, SYGVKD. V lost 8 bases, J lost 8 bases, and 10 bases lay in between. The CDR3 is made up of 11 amino acids. CDR3 protein: CAIGVSDEQFF. The DNA for the CDR3 is TGTGCCATCGGGGTTAGCGATGAGCAGTTCTTC.

The chain couples TRBV30 to TRBJ2-1; D is uncertain. Germline V gene lookup returns CDR1 GTSNPN and CDR2 SVGIG (reference sequence). Between the trimmed V and J ends, which lost 0 bases and 8 bases, there was a span of 17 bases. This CDR3 has 15 residues. Written as DNA, the CDR3 is TGTGCCTGGAGTGTATGGTATAATGAGCGCGATGAGCAGTTCTTC. Protein: CAWSVWYNERDEQFF.

This clone has a handful of counts. This chain joins TRBV7-9 and TRBJ2-1, with 9 nucleotides matching TRBD2. CDR1 is SEHNR, CDR2 FQNEAQ, per germline (reference sequence). The CDR3 has 17 residues. Trimming at V came to 2 bases and at J to 3 bases, leaving 8 bases not matched to a gene. CDR3 coding DNA: TGTGCCAGCAGCTTAAACTCAGCGGGAGGAGGCTACAATGAGCAGTTCTTC. Its protein product is CASSLNSAGGGYNEQFF.

This clone was seen a few times. This chain connects TRBV18 to TRBJ1-3, with 8 bases lining up with TRBD1. The CDR3 extends over 17 amino acids. Germline CDR1 and CDR2: KGHSH and LQKENI. The V and J ends lost 3 bases and 4 bases, in that order; junction bases with no gene match: 11. CDR3: CASSPRGQGAKGNTIYF. Here the CDR3 DNA reads TGTGCCAGCTCACCGAGGGGCCAGGGGGCGAAAGGAAACACCATATATTTT.

The chain combines TRBV27 with TRBJ2-7; 10 bases agree with TRBD1. Trimming at V came to 6 bases and at J to 4 bases, leaving 6 bases not matched to a gene. This CDR3 has 14 residues. The germline V gene encodes CDR1 MNHEY and CDR2 SMNVEV (reference sequence). The CDR3 coding sequence is TGTGCCAGCAGCCTGGGACAGGGGAGGTACGAGCAGTACTTC. This encodes CASSLGQGRYEQYF.

V is TRBV18 and J is TRBJ2-3; 10 bases are shared with TRBD2. This CDR3 has 16 amino acids. The V and J ends lost 6 bases and 0 bases, in that order; junction bases with no gene match: 6. Germline CDR1 is KGHSH and CDR2 is LQKENI. CDR3 region: CASSLTSGASTDTQYF. CDR3 DNA: TGTGCCAGCTCCCTAACTAGCGGGGCTAGCACAGATACGCAGTATTTT.

This clone showed up just a few times. The rearrangement joins TRBV4-2 to TRBJ2-7; 9 bases align to TRBD1. Germline CDR1 reads LGHNA; CDR2 reads YNFKEQ. V was pared by 0 bases and J by 1 base, with 4 bases of the junction left unmatched. The CDR3 has 16 residues. The chain's CDR3 is CASSQDGGTGSYEQYF. DNA for the CDR3: TGTGCCAGCAGCCAAGATGGGGGGACAGGGTCCTACGAGCAGTACTTC.

This chain connects TRBV11-2 to TRBJ1-5; D is possibly TRBD1 (6 bases). V lost 6 bases and J lost 3, with 12 bases in between. The V gene's germline CDR1 is SGHAT and CDR2 FQNNGV. The CDR3 spans 14 residues. The CDR3 DNA reads TGTGCCAGCAGTTCGCAGGGGCCCAATCAGCCCCAGCATTTT. It translates to CASSSQGPNQPQHF.

This clone was counted once. The CDR3 loop is CASSQGGAPRSGNTIYF. CDR3 DNA: TGCGCCAGCTCCCAGGGGGGAGCCCCCCGCTCTGGAAACACCATATATTTT. V and J are TRBV4-1 and TRBJ1-3; 7 nucleotides align to TRBD1. V shed 8 bases and J 0 bases; nucleotides not matched to a gene: 13. This CDR3 contains 17 residues. Germline loops: CDR1 MGHRA, CDR2 YSYEKL.

The chain is built from TRBV6-2 or TRBV6-3 and TRBJ1-5; D is unclear. Deletions cut 4 bases from V and 7 bases from J, with 8 bases between. The CDR3 is 12 residues long. Germline CDR1 and CDR2: MNHEY and SVGEGT. This CDR3 reads CASSSLEQPQHF. CDR3 in DNA: TGTGCCAGCAGTTCACTGGAGCAGCCCCAGCATTTT.

J is TRBJ1-1 and V is TRBV6-6, with TRBD1 identical over 7 bases. The junction had 8 bases not matched to a gene; V was cut back by 6 bases and J by 4 bases. Germline assignment: CDR1 MNHNY and CDR2 SVGAGI (reference sequence). This CDR3 has 14 residues. The CDR3 nucleotides read TGTGCCAGCAGGGGACAGCCTGGGGTCACTGAAGCTTTCTTT. This gives the protein CASRGQPGVTEAFF.

The chain combines TRBV19 with TRBJ2-5; 7 bases agree with TRBD2. The germline V gene encodes CDR1 LNHDA and CDR2 SQIVND (reference sequence). Losses at the gene ends were 7 bases for V and 6 bases for J; bases not matched to a gene: 14. This CDR3 has 15 amino acids. For the CDR3, the DNA is TGTGCCAGTACTCAAGAGCGGGACCCGGGTAAGACCCAGTACTTC. Protein sequence: CASTQERDPGKTQYF.

This clone occurred once. V gene TRBV27 combines with J gene TRBJ1-5, with 12 bases fitting TRBD1. Germline V gene data show CDR1 as MNHEY and CDR2 as SMNVEV (reference sequence). This CDR3 has 17 residues. J lost 3 bases, V lost 4 bases, and 7 bases had no gene match. CDR3 sequence: CASSSSGTGGVNQPQHF. CDR3 nucleotide sequence: TGTGCCAGCAGTTCGTCGGGGACAGGGGGCGTCAATCAGCCCCAGCATTTT.

The V and J genes are TRBV6-4 and TRBJ2-1, with TRBD1 matching 7 bases. CDR3 length: 15 residues. The germline V gene encodes CDR1 MRHNA and CDR2 SNTAGT. The junction had 4 bases not matched to a gene; V was cut back by 0 bases and J by 5 bases. The CDR3 bases are TGTGCCAGCAGTGACTCGATACAGGGGAACAATGAGCAGTTCTTC. This gives the protein CASSDSIQGNNEQFF.

CDR3 sequence: CASLQVVNTGELFF. CDR3 bases: TGTGCCAGCCTACAGGTTGTGAACACCGGGGAGCTGTTTTTT. This chain joins TRBV2 and TRBJ2-2; possible D gene TRBD1, 5 bases. Trimming pared 8 bases from V and 1 base from J, leaving 11 bases between. The CDR3 has 14 residues. Germline V gene lookup returns CDR1 SNHLY and CDR2 FYNNEI. The whole variable domain, filled in from reference TRBV2 and TRBJ2-2, reads EPEVTQTPSHQVTQMGQEVILRCVPISNHLYFYWYRQILGQKVEFLVSFYNNEISEKSEIFDDQFSVERPDGSNFTLKIRSTKLEDSAMYFCASLQVVNTGELFFGEGSRLTVL.

The gene calls are TRBV6-5 and TRBJ2-1; 13 bases agree with TRBD2. The CDR3 runs to 16 residues. Trimming at V came to 4 bases and at J to 6 bases, leaving 6 bases not matched to a gene. Germline CDR1 and CDR2: MNHEY and SVGAGI. The CDR3 DNA reads TGTGCCAGCAGTTCCGGGACTAGCGGGAAGGTCAATGAGCAGTTCTTC. This encodes CASSSGTSGKVNEQFF.

The rearrangement links TRBV5-1 to TRBJ2-7; no definite D call. Germline lookup yields CDR1 SGHRS and CDR2 YFSETQ. The CDR3 runs 14 residues. V was shortened by 0 bases and J by 0 bases, with 7 bases between the two germline ends. CDR3 DNA sequence: TGCGCCAGCAGCTTGGGGCAGATCTCCTACGAGCAGTACTTC. Translation gives CASSLGQISYEQYF.